Following are 24 T cell receptor beta chains from one sample sequenced in a study of identifying expanded T cells in peripheral blood. The data were produced by immunoSEQ multiplex PCR, yet TCRdb's version contains in-frame clones alone and is incomplete. The sample lists more than 45,000 clones, around four fifths occurring once. The sequenced sample was blood. These TCRs come from a person aged 18 to 75 in good health.

J is TRBJ2-3 and V is TRBV4-3, with 11 bases matching TRBD1. Germline CDR1 and CDR2: LGHNA and YSLEER. The CDR3 consists of 20 residues. V shed 2 bases and J 6 bases; nucleotides not matched to a gene: 19. This CDR3 is CASSQHLSSRDRGWSDTQYF. The CDR3, as DNA: TGCGCCAGCAGCCAACACCTCAGCAGCCGGGACAGGGGGTGGAGTGATACGCAGTATTTT.

V is TRBV2 and J is TRBJ2-1; TRBD2 might be the D (5 bases). Germline assignment: CDR1 SNHLY and CDR2 FYNNEI. CDR3 length: 13 amino acids. V dropped 6 bases and J dropped 9 bases, with 15 bases sitting between them. The DNA for the CDR3 is TGTGCCAGCAGAACGGGGTTGGCGGGTGAGCAGTTCTTC. Encoded protein: CASRTGLAGEQFF.

CDR3: CASSFRQGTDTEAFF. Here the CDR3 DNA reads TGTGCCAGCAGCTTCCGACAGGGAACGGACACTGAAGCTTTCTTT. The rearrangement links TRBV7-9 to TRBJ1-1; 7 bases are a match to TRBD1. J lost 3 bases, V lost 3 bases, and 7 bases had no gene match. CDR3 length equals 15 residues. In germline, CDR1 is SEHNR, CDR2 FQNEAQ (reference sequence).

The J gene is TRBJ1-5, the V gene TRBV5-6; D not resolved. Trimming shortened V by 0 bases and J by 3 bases, and 7 bases separated the two germline ends. The CDR3 is 14 residues long. The germline V gene encodes CDR1 SGHDT and CDR2 YYEEEE. CDR3 region: CASSLGGPNQPQHF. The CDR3 DNA sequence: TGTGCCAGCAGCTTGGGAGGGCCCAATCAGCCCCAGCATTTT. Looking up the rest from reference TRBV5-6 and TRBJ1-5 gives the full variable domain: DAGVTQSPTHLIKTRGQQVTLRCSPKSGHDTVSWYQQALGQGPQFIFQYYEEEERQRGNFPDRFSGHQFPNYSSELNVNALLLGDSALYLCASSLGGPNQPQHFGDGTRLSIL.

CDR3 loop: CASSQGAWGYGYTF. CDR3 DNA: TGTGCCAGCAGCCAAGGAGCTTGGGGCTATGGCTACACCTTC. The chain recombines TRBV14 with TRBJ1-2, with D uncertain. There are 14 residues in the CDR3. In germline, CDR1 is SGHDN, CDR2 FVKESK. Trimming stripped 1 base from V and 4 bases from J, with 10 bases between.

This chain uses TRBV30 with TRBJ1-6, with D hard to call. Germline lookup yields CDR1 GTSNPN and CDR2 SVGIG (reference sequence). V lost 2 bases to trimming and J lost 10 bases, with 9 bases between them. This CDR3 region has 12 residues. CDR3 sequence: CAWSLQLSPLHF. DNA of the CDR3: TGTGCCTGGAGTCTGCAACTATCACCCCTCCACTTT.

This sequence joins TRBV5-1 and TRBJ2-1, with TRBD2 matching over 10 bases. After removal of 4 bases from V and 8 bases from J, the junction contained 9 bases not matched to a gene. Germline assignment: CDR1 SGHRS and CDR2 YFSETQ. The CDR3 covers 15 residues. The CDR3 sequence is CASSRTSGNSDEQFF. The DNA of the CDR3 is TGCGCCAGCAGCCGCACTAGCGGGAATTCCGATGAGCAGTTCTTC.

V and J are TRBV6-1 and TRBJ1-5; 7 bases are shared with TRBD1. Germline trimming cut 0 bases from V and 2 bases from J; bases unmatched to any gene: 10. This CDR3 has 18 residues. The germline CDR1 and CDR2 sequences are MNHNS and SASEGT. The CDR3 here is CASSEAEKGGNGNQPQHF. CDR3 DNA: TGTGCCAGCAGTGAAGCGGAAAAAGGGGGCAACGGCAATCAGCCCCAGCATTTT.

The chain has TRBV19 and TRBJ1-4; D is perhaps TRBD1 (5 bases). There are 12 residues in the CDR3. V lost 5 bases to trimming and J lost 8 bases, with 9 bases between them. The germline CDR1 and CDR2 sequences are LNHDA and SQIVND (reference sequence). CDR3 in amino acids: CASSAQGEKLFF. The DNA of the CDR3 is TGTGCCAGTAGTGCCCAGGGAGAAAAACTGTTTTTT.

This sequence joins TRBV30 and TRBJ2-7, with TRBD1 matching 9 bases. The CDR3 spans 13 residues. V lost 4 bases, J lost 9 bases, and 10 bases stayed unmatched. Germline CDR1 GTSNPN, CDR2 SVGIG (reference sequence). The CDR3, as DNA: TGTGCCTGGACTAAGAACCGACAGGGGGGGCAGTACTTC. It codes for CAWTKNRQGGQYF.

This chain uses TRBV10-3 with TRBJ2-5, with 9 bases identical to TRBD2. The CDR3 consists of 12 residues. V was clipped by 10 bases and J by 2 bases; unmatched bases: 2. The germline V gene has CDR1 ENHRY and CDR2 SYGVKD. CDR3 DNA sequence: TGTGCCAGCGGGGGGGGTCAAGAGACCCAGTACTTC. Residues: CASGGGQETQYF.

The chain recombines TRBV18 with TRBJ1-1; D not resolved. This CDR3 is 13 amino acids long. The V end was cut by 3 bases, the J end by 5 bases, with 10 bases between. Per the germline V gene, CDR1 is KGHSH and CDR2 is LQKENI. CDR3 residues: CASSPSKKTEAFF. CDR3 coding DNA: TGTGCCAGCTCACCGAGTAAAAAAACTGAAGCTTTCTTT.

The V gene is TRBV5-6, the J gene TRBJ2-5; a possible D gene is TRBD2 (5 bases). The germline gives CDR1 SGHDT, CDR2 YYEEEE. V dropped 2 bases and J dropped 3 bases, with 26 bases sitting between them. This CDR3 region has 19 residues. The CDR3 sequence: CASSFGLVSSGDREETQYF. As DNA, the CDR3 is TGTGCCAGCAGCTTTGGGCTCGTGTCCAGCGGAGACCGGGAAGAGACCCAGTACTTC.

This clone has only one observation. The chain employs TRBV9 and TRBJ2-3; D is perhaps TRBD2 (6 bases). V was clipped by 2 bases and J by 0 bases, with 16 bases between them. The CDR3 contains 17 residues. Germline V lookup: CDR1 SGDLS, CDR2 YYNGEE. Here the CDR3 DNA reads TGTGCCAGCAGCGTTTCGTCGCGGGGCCCAAGCACAGATACGCAGTATTTT. It encodes CASSVSSRGPSTDTQYF.

This clone showed up just once. This chain links TRBV19 with TRBJ1-5, with TRBD1 identical over 9 bases. Germline assignment: CDR1 LNHDA and CDR2 SQIVND (reference sequence). J gave up 7 bases and V 5 bases, and 3 bases lay outside the gene matches. The CDR3 consists of 13 residues. The CDR3, as DNA: TGTGCCAGTAGTCCGGACAGGGGACAGCCCCAGCATTTT. It translates to CASSPDRGQPQHF.

This chain joins TRBV14 and TRBJ1-1; D is unclear. This CDR3 is 13 amino acids long. Germline values: CDR1 SGHDN, CDR2 FVKESK. Trimming took 7 bases from V and 1 from J, leaving 10 bases between them. This chain's CDR3 is CASTRRGNTEAFF. CDR3 sequence (DNA): TGTGCCAGCACCCGCAGAGGGAACACTGAAGCTTTCTTT.

This sequence joins TRBV5-4 and TRBJ2-1; 9 positions agree with TRBD2. Germline V gives CDR1 SGHNT, CDR2 YYREEE (reference sequence). The CDR3 sequence is 16 residues long. J gave up 7 bases and V 4 bases, and 12 bases lay outside the gene matches. CDR3 DNA: TGTGCCAGCAGCCGTGGACTAGCGAGTATCGAAAATGAGCAGTTCTTC. Translating gives CASSRGLASIENEQFF.

The V gene is TRBV7-5, the J gene TRBJ2-5; the DNA was not used to check the table's D call, TRBD2. TRBV7-5 is noted as a pseudogene. The CDR3 totals 17 residues. The CDR3 reads CARSELAGGFITETQYF. CDR3 nucleotide sequence: TGTGCCAGAAGCGAACTAGCGGGGGGCTTTATTACCGAGACCCAGTACTTC.

The V gene is TRBV4-3, the J gene TRBJ2-1; D ambiguous. Between the trimmed V and J ends, which lost 0 bases and 7 bases, there was a span of 13 bases. CDR1 LGHNA and CDR2 YSLEER come from the germline V gene. This CDR3 has 15 amino acids. The DNA of the CDR3 is TGCGCCAGCAGCCAAGATAACCTAGTTGGAAATGAGCAGTTCTTC. As protein: CASSQDNLVGNEQFF.

This chain connects TRBV29-1 to TRBJ2-1; weak D call: TRBD2 (6 bases). Deletions cut 2 bases from V and 2 bases from J, with 16 bases between. This CDR3 has 16 amino acids. Germline CDR1 and CDR2: SQVTM and ANQGSEA. CDR3 residues: CSVESLEGFTYNEQFF. DNA for the CDR3: TGCAGCGTTGAAAGTCTGGAGGGATTCACCTACAATGAGCAGTTCTTC.

This chain uses TRBV10-3 with TRBJ1-2, with 9 bases lining up with TRBD1. This CDR3 contains 13 residues. Trimming took 7 bases from V and 3 from J; bases not matched to a gene: 3. In germline, CDR1 is ENHRY, CDR2 SYGVKD. The CDR3 coding sequence is TGTGCCATCATGAGACAGGGGGACTATGGCTACACCTTC. Translating it yields CAIMRQGDYGYTF.

This clone was observed a handful of times. The rearrangement uses TRBV19 and TRBJ1-1, with D tentatively TRBD1 (6 bases). CDR1 is LNHDA, CDR2 SQIVND, per germline (reference sequence). Deletions cut 3 bases from V and 0 bases from J, with 17 bases between. This CDR3 has 17 residues. The CDR3 reads CASSMGTGRALNTEAFF. In DNA form, the CDR3 reads TGTGCCAGTAGTATGGGCACAGGGAGGGCCCTGAACACTGAAGCTTTCTTT.

V and J are TRBV27 and TRBJ1-5, with D perhaps matching TRBD1 (5 bases). The germline V and J ends were trimmed by 6 bases and 5 bases, with 14 bases remaining between them. The CDR3 runs 14 residues. The germline gives CDR1 MNHEY, CDR2 SMNVEV (reference sequence). As DNA, the CDR3 is TGTGCCAGCAGCCGAGACAGTCGTGATCAGCCCCAGCATTTT. It yields the protein CASSRDSRDQPQHF.

The V call is TRBV5-6, the J call TRBJ1-2; no reliable D call. The germline gives CDR1 SGHDT, CDR2 YYEEEE. The CDR3 contains 13 residues. Deletions cut 5 bases from V and 6 bases from J, with 14 bases between. CDR3 sequence reads: CASSRDMRNGYTF. The CDR3 DNA follows: TGTGCCAGCAGTCGCGATATGAGGAATGGCTACACCTTC.